These 3 T cell receptor beta chains originate from one sample sequenced in a study of T cell repertoires in cytomegalovirus infection. TCRdb reanalysed the reads using MiXCR and keeps one entry per CDR3 protein. The table lists about 400,000 distinct CDR3 sequences, less than 20% of them singletons. The sequenced sample consisted of PBMCs. The receptor set was obtained from a human donor in good health (CMV status not recorded). Some clones in this sample may be carry-over from other donors' samples.

The chain uses TRBV11-1 and TRBJ1-1; D unclear. The CDR3 runs to 15 residues. V lost 6 bases, J lost 0 bases, and 14 bases lay in between. Germline V gives CDR1 SGHAT, CDR2 FQDESV (reference sequence). The CDR3 here is CASSPLGGMNTEAFF. The CDR3 DNA sequence: TGTGCCAGCAGTCCCCTGGGAGGGATGAACACTGAAGCTTTCTTT. Supplemented by reference TRBV11-1 and TRBJ1-1, the full variable domain reads EAEVAQSPRYKITEKSQAVAFWCDPISGHATLYWYRQILGQGPELLVQFQDESVVDDSQLPKDRFSAERLKGVDSTLKIQPAELGDSAMYLCASSPLGGMNTEAFFGQGTRLTVV.

This clonotype was seen more than once but under ten times. This chain joins TRBV11-2 and TRBJ2-2; 8 nucleotides agree with TRBD1. The V gene end was trimmed by 10 bases and the J gene end by 8 bases; junction bases not matched to a gene: 3. The CDR3 covers 11 residues. Germline CDR1 reads SGHAT; CDR2 reads FQNNGV. The CDR3 DNA reads TGTGCCAACAGGGGGAGAGGGGAGCTGTTTTTT. Protein product: CANRGRGELFF.

This clonotype was observed a handful of times. CDR3 coding DNA: TGTGCCAGCAATTATAAGGTTAATGAAAAACTGTTTTTT. This encodes CASNYKVNEKLFF. This chain links TRBV28 with TRBJ1-4; the D is unclear. This CDR3 has 13 residues. Trimming stripped 7 bases from V and 4 bases from J, with 10 bases between. Per germline, CDR1 MDHEN and CDR2 SYDVKM.